What follows is one TCR beta chain and its context. The sample belongs to a study of blood T cell repertoires in COVID-19. Across the study: Specimens from acute and convalescent COVID-19 originated in the United States, Italy and Spain. The cDNA or gDNA used as material had been derived from T cells, B-cell-depleted T cells, or PBMCs.

In the original workflow: From reference gene primer amplification, estimates of nucleated cell counts were derived. Sequencing used immunoSEQ multiplex PCR; TCRdb keeps in-frame clones, though not all of them. That table is the source of V, J and clone size, and D and trimming were worked out from the DNA. The table includes fewer than 250,000 clones, about 87% detected once. Germline V lookup: CDR1 SGHTA, CDR2 FQGNSA. The V end lost 1 base, the J end lost 0 bases, and 15 bases lay between the germline ends. This CDR3 comprises 18 residues. Sequenced input: peripheral blood. The V call is TRBV7-2, the J call TRBJ2-2; D ambiguous. The receptor comes from a man between 60 and 70 years old with acute or convalescent COVID-19. DNA of the CDR3: TGTGCCAGCAGCTTAGAGGCGGAGACCTTGTCGAACACCGGGGAGCTGTTTTTT. Its protein product is CASSLEAETLSNTGELFF.